A selection of T cell receptor beta chains follows, all from one sample in a study of Graves' ophthalmopathy and Graves' hyperthyroidism. A single record per CDR3 protein comes from TCRdb applying MiXCR to the multiplex PCR reads. The sample lists 170,000 or so distinct CDR3 sequences; less than 45% were seen once. Sequencing was carried out using peripheral blood. The receptors originated from a woman in her forties with Graves' ophthalmopathy. The CDR3 runs from the conserved cysteine through the conserved F or W.

v_gene	CDR3aa
TRBV28	CASSLVGTTNTEAFF
TRBV6-5	CASSYGTHRGSAFF
TRBV28	CASSLGDTGKQPQHF
TRBV6-2/TRBV6-3	CASTTNKGWMSYEQYF
TRBV10-3	CAISPTGGGETQYF
TRBV12-3/TRBV12-4	CASSLYGFGQPQHF
TRBV7-9	CASSPRLAGETQYF
TRBV20-1	CSATPGTYTGELFF
TRBV18	CASSGNPGQETQYF
TRBV15	CATSWFDQPQHF
TRBV20-1	CSARDTGGNGYTF
TRBV25-1	CASSEYGSSSTEAFF
TRBV6-2/TRBV6-3	CASSYWLAGSSYEQYF
TRBV7-2	CASSSNTGPGNSPLHF
TRBV27	CASSTPTGGNQPQHF
TRBV11-2	CASSLDRTGDYGYTF
TRBV28	CASEDRYKQYF
TRBV12-3/TRBV12-4	CASSPDTWNTEAFF
TRBV28	CASSLFGGEGVSPLHF
TRBV4-1	CASSQAHRAPQETQYF
TRBV7-8	CASIRRLAGWETQYF
TRBV12-3/TRBV12-4	CASFSGGNQPQHF
TRBV6-1	CASSTTRYEQYF
TRBV12-3/TRBV12-4	CASNAGVGREQYF
TRBV19	CASSLSDSQGYEQYF
TRBV5-1	CASSLGHYSYEQYF
TRBV15	CATSRFDRGHEQYF
TRBV6-2/TRBV6-3	CASWTISLGGTEAFF
TRBV7-2	CASSSRRGEQYF
TRBV6-1	CASSEPLDANYGYTF
TRBV28	CASSSPGGAAGNTIYF